This T cell receptor beta chain was captured in a study of beta chain features in type 1 diabetes. General study points: A moderate, significant TCRB CDR3 shortening appeared in type 1 diabetes across four CD4+ subsets.

Reverse transcription of all isolated RNA meant that expressed TCRB transcripts were sequenced. The table came from immunoSEQ multiplex PCR; TCRdb's copy has only in-frame clones and leaves some out. This sample has 300,000 to 350,000 clones, with approximately 13% found just once. Turning to this clone: Its target is not known.

CDR3 length: 17 amino acids. The germline V gene has CDR1 SNHLY and CDR2 FYNNEI. V was cut by 7 bases and J by 3 bases, with 24 bases left in between. This rearrangement joins TRBV2 to TRBJ1-1; TRBD1 is a possible D gene (6 bases). This TCR derives from a woman under 30 with type 1 diabetes. The sequenced sample consisted of naive CD4+ T cells from blood. The CDR3 reads CASIQGVFSLLDTEAFF. The DNA of the CDR3 is TGTGCCAGCATACAGGGAGTGTTTTCGTTGTTGGACACTGAAGCTTTCTTT. The full variable domain, with the rest looked up from reference TRBV2 and TRBJ1-1, is EPEVTQTPSHQVTQMGQEVILRCVPISNHLYFYWYRQILGQKVEFLVSFYNNEISEKSEIFDDQFSVERPDGSNFTLKIRSTKLEDSAMYFCASIQGVFSLLDTEAFFGQGTRLTVV.